This T cell receptor beta chain was obtained from a study of shared T cell receptors in the human thymus. Sequencing was performed with immunoSEQ multiplex PCR; in TCRdb, only in-frame clones are kept and a portion is missing. The data contain 640,000 or so clones, more than 75% of them seen just once; the ten biggest clones take up approximately 0.0097%. CDR3 length equals 20 residues. Germline V gene lookup returns CDR1 LGHNA and CDR2 YSLEER. J lost 4 bases, V lost 2 bases, and 14 bases had no gene match. This sample was shared with a second study, whose subject was human thymus T cells. As reported in that work: Donors were healthy Finnish babies undergoing corrective operations for congenital heart defects. Obtained as resections during corrective heart surgery, the thymus tissue was then studied. Both thymic and peripheral blood repertoires showed apparently biased V and J usage. Related research described strongly overlapping thymic repertoires in unrelated people.

The sequencing input was thymocytes. The TCR was taken from a boy under two years old with a congenital heart defect. The chain uses TRBV4-3 and TRBJ2-1; 13 bases align to TRBD2. The CDR3 sequence is CASSQTGTSGELVVYNEQFF. The CDR3 DNA reads TGCGCCAGCAGCCAAACCGGGACTAGCGGGGAATTGGTGGTTTACAATGAGCAGTTCTTC.